Below are 28 T cell receptor beta chains sequenced from a single sample in a study of beta chain features in type 1 diabetes. General study points: In every one of the four CD4+ subsets, TCRB CDR3s were moderately but significantly shorter in Type 1 diabetes patients.

Expressed TCRB transcripts were sequenced after all isolated RNA was converted to cDNA. Libraries were prepared by immunoSEQ multiplex PCR; TCRdb keeps only in-frame clonotypes and omits some of them. The sample consists of about 300,000 clones, approximately 13% of them appearing once. Antigens of these TCRs are unknown. Sequenced material: naive CD4+ T cells from blood. These receptors were taken from a woman aged 18-35 years with type 1 diabetes.

The chain couples TRBV30 to TRBJ1-2; D may be TRBD1 (5 bases). Deletions cut 2 bases from V and 8 bases from J, with 15 bases between. The CDR3 has 13 amino acids. Per germline, CDR1 GTSNPN and CDR2 SVGIG (reference sequence). The CDR3 spells CAWSLLSGGGYTF. DNA for the CDR3: TGTGCCTGGAGTCTGCTGTCCGGGGGAGGCTACACCTTC.

This clone was counted a few times. The rearrangement uses TRBV11-3 and TRBJ2-2, with TRBD2 matching over 12 bases. CDR3 size: 16 residues. Germline V gene sequence: CDR1 SGHNT, CDR2 YENEEA. The V segment lost 5 bases and the J segment 4 bases; nucleotides outside the gene matches: 5. CDR3 sequence: CASSPTSGRSTGELFF. DNA of the CDR3: TGTGCCAGCAGCCCAACTAGCGGGAGGTCCACCGGGGAGCTGTTTTTT.

This clone was picked up a small number of times. The chain uses TRBV29-1 and TRBJ2-7; a weak D match, TRBD1 (6 bases). Trimming removed 4 bases from V and 0 bases from J, with 13 bases in between. Germline V gene data show CDR1 as SQVTM and CDR2 as ANQGSEA. The length of the CDR3 is 14 residues. This CDR3 is CSVGRRQDSYEQYF. The CDR3 DNA sequence: TGCAGCGTTGGCCGAAGACAGGACTCCTACGAGCAGTACTTC.

This clone occurred once. V is TRBV18 and J is TRBJ2-1; 7 nucleotides match TRBD1. Trimming at V came to 2 bases and at J to 3 bases, leaving 7 bases not matched to a gene. Germline CDR1 reads KGHSH; CDR2 reads LQKENI. The CDR3 runs to 16 residues. The DNA for the CDR3 is TGTGCCAGCTCACCAATTTTCGGGACAGACTACAATGAGCAGTTCTTC. It specifies CASSPIFGTDYNEQFF.

The chain joins TRBV25-1 to TRBJ1-3; D is ambiguous. This CDR3 spans 13 amino acids. Trimming cost V 8 bases and J 0 bases, with 8 bases left between them. CDR1 is MGHDK and CDR2 is SYGVNS in the germline V gene. The DNA of the CDR3 is TGTGCCAGCGCCCCCAGCTCTGGAAACACCATATATTTT. This encodes CASAPSSGNTIYF.

The chain recombines TRBV7-9 with TRBJ1-2; a possible D gene is TRBD1 (6 bases). V was pared by 5 bases and J by 5 bases, with 15 bases between. The CDR3 is 14 amino acids. The V gene's germline CDR1 is SEHNR and CDR2 FQNEAQ (reference sequence). The CDR3 coding sequence is TGTGCCAGCAGCAAAAAAGCAGGGGATTATGGCTACACCTTC. The encoded protein is CASSKKAGDYGYTF.

This chain links TRBV19 with TRBJ2-5, with TRBD1 identical over 10 bases. CDR3 length equals 14 residues. The V gene's germline CDR1 is LNHDA and CDR2 SQIVND (reference sequence). The J segment lost 4 bases and the V segment lost 3 bases, leaving 2 bases of the junction unmatched. CDR3 residues: CASSMRTGGETQYF. The CDR3, as DNA: TGTGCCAGTAGTATGAGGACAGGGGGAGAGACCCAGTACTTC.

In its sample, this clone was seen a few times. The chain recombines TRBV6-6 with TRBJ1-1; 11 positions match TRBD1. CDR1 MNHNY and CDR2 SVGAGI come from the germline V gene (reference sequence). This CDR3 contains 13 residues. The J segment lost 11 bases and the V segment lost 7 bases, leaving 9 bases of the junction unmatched. The chain's CDR3 is CASTGQGARSAFF. Written as DNA, the CDR3 is TGTGCCAGCACCGGACAGGGGGCGCGGAGCGCTTTCTTT.

CDR3 coding DNA: TGTGCCAGCAATTCACAAGCGGGAGGAACAGATACGCAGTATTTT. This translates into CASNSQAGGTDTQYF. The chain combines TRBV6-5 with TRBJ2-3, with 9 bases identical to TRBD2. V shed 7 bases, J shed 3 bases, and the junction held 8 bases outside the gene matches. CDR3 length: 15 residues. Germline V gene lookup returns CDR1 MNHEY and CDR2 SVGAGI.

Notes on this clone: Other DNA variants within this sample encode the same CDR3. The chain links TRBV18 to TRBJ2-1, with TRBD2 matching over 9 bases. Germline V gene sequence: CDR1 KGHSH, CDR2 LQKENI. V shed 6 bases, J shed 2 bases, and the junction held 2 bases outside the gene matches. This CDR3 has 14 residues. In DNA form, the CDR3 reads TGTGCCAGCTCCCCTAGCGGGACCTACAATGAGCAGTTCTTC. Residues: CASSPSGTYNEQFF.

The rearrangement joins TRBV5-6 to TRBJ1-5; 8 bases match TRBD1. From germline, CDR1 is SGHDT and CDR2 YYEEEE. The CDR3 runs 16 residues. With 5 bases clipped from V and 0 bases from J, the junction kept 7 bases outside the gene matches. The CDR3 region has the DNA TGTGCCAGCAGGCACAGGGGGAGGTATAGCAATCAGCCCCAGCATTTT. This codes for CASRHRGRYSNQPQHF. The whole variable domain, filled in from reference TRBV5-6 and TRBJ1-5, reads DAGVTQSPTHLIKTRGQQVTLRCSPKSGHDTVSWYQQALGQGPQFIFQYYEEEERQRGNFPDRFSGHQFPNYSSELNVNALLLGDSALYLCASRHRGRYSNQPQHFGDGTRLSIL.

The chain has TRBV28 and TRBJ2-3, with unresolved D. CDR1 is MDHEN, CDR2 SYDVKM, per germline. This CDR3 comprises 16 residues. V was shortened by 3 bases and J by 2 bases, with 15 bases between the two germline ends. CDR3 protein: CASSFLGEALTDTQYF. CDR3 bases: TGTGCCAGCAGTTTTCTCGGAGAAGCGCTCACAGATACGCAGTATTTT.

This chain links TRBV19 with TRBJ1-2; possible D gene TRBD1, 5 bases. From germline, CDR1 is LNHDA and CDR2 SQIVND (reference sequence). CDR3 size: 14 residues. V lost 1 base and J lost 4, with 10 bases in between. The CDR3 DNA is TGTGCCAGTAGTATAGCTGACAGCCGCTATGGCTACACCTTC. Residues: CASSIADSRYGYTF. The full variable domain, completed using reference TRBV19 and TRBJ1-2, is DGGITQSPKYLFRKEGQNVTLSCEQNLNHDAMYWYRQDPGQGLRLIYYSQIVNDFQKGDIAEGYSVSREKKESFPLTVTSAQKNPTAFYLCASSIADSRYGYTFGSGTRLTVV.

V gene TRBV11-2 combines with J gene TRBJ2-3, with no clear D. Germline V CDR1 and CDR2: SGHAT, FQNNGV. With 2 bases removed from V and 1 base from J, the gap between germline ends came to 4 bases. CDR3 length: 13 residues. In DNA, the CDR3 is TGTGCCAGCAGCTTACTTGGCACAGATACGCAGTATTTT. As protein: CASSLLGTDTQYF.

This clone was recorded a few times. The chain is built from TRBV11-2 and TRBJ2-1; 9 bases line up with TRBD2. This CDR3 is 16 amino acids long. Germline V gene lookup returns CDR1 SGHAT and CDR2 FQNNGV. With 4 bases clipped from V and 4 bases from J, the junction kept 8 bases outside the gene matches. The CDR3 reads CASSSTGTSLYNEQFF. The CDR3 nucleotides are TGTGCCAGCAGCTCAACCGGGACTAGCCTGTACAATGAGCAGTTCTTC.

The chain has TRBV9 and TRBJ2-5; 14 nucleotides align to TRBD2. The CDR3 runs 18 residues. V trimming: 2 bases; J trimming: 2 bases; junction bases outside the gene matches: 8. The germline V gene encodes CDR1 SGDLS and CDR2 YYNGEE. This CDR3 reads CASSVRGLAGDRQETQYF. For the CDR3, the DNA is TGTGCCAGCAGCGTTAGGGGACTAGCGGGAGACAGGCAAGAGACCCAGTACTTC.

This clone has a handful of counts. The CDR3 nucleotides read TGTGCCAGCAGTTTACAATTAGCGGGAGTGAGAGAGCAGTTCTTC. It codes for CASSLQLAGVREQFF. The chain uses TRBV28 and TRBJ2-1, with 9 bases aligning to TRBD2. The length of the CDR3 is 15 residues. Per germline, CDR1 MDHEN and CDR2 SYDVKM. The trim removed 2 bases at V and 10 bases at J, leaving 9 bases unmatched.

The sample holds a few counts of this clone. This chain connects TRBV7-2 to TRBJ2-5, with TRBD2 identical over 7 bases. After removal of 4 bases from V and 5 bases from J, the junction contained 16 bases not matched to a gene. Germline V lookup: CDR1 SGHTA, CDR2 FQGNSA. The CDR3 consists of 17 residues. CDR3 protein: CASSYLGGSLAGETQYF. The DNA for the CDR3 is TGTGCCAGCAGCTACTTAGGCGGGAGTCTCGCTGGGGAGACCCAGTACTTC.

Turning to this clone: This sample also contains other DNA sequences that code for the same CDR3. The V and J genes are TRBV7-3 and TRBJ2-1; 16 bases line up with TRBD2. The CDR3 has 15 amino acids. V was pared by 5 bases and J by 9 bases, with 4 bases of the junction left unmatched. Germline CDR1 SGHTA, CDR2 FQGTGA. CDR3 sequence: CASSLGLAGGGEQFF. In DNA form, the CDR3 reads TGTGCCAGCAGCCTGGGACTAGCGGGAGGGGGTGAGCAGTTCTTC.

This rearrangement joins TRBV7-6 to TRBJ2-1; 12 bases line up with TRBD2. The CDR3 sequence is 14 residues long. In germline, CDR1 is SGHVS, CDR2 FNYEAQ. The V gene end was trimmed by 5 bases and the J gene end by 9 bases; junction bases not matched to a gene: 5. The CDR3 loop is CASSRTSGNSEQFF. The CDR3 bases are TGTGCCAGCAGCCGGACTAGCGGGAATAGTGAGCAGTTCTTC.

This clone was seen more than once but under ten times. The CDR3 bases are TGTGCCAGCTCACCATCGCAGGGCCAAGGGAATGAGCAGTTCTTC. As protein: CASSPSQGQGNEQFF. The chain uses TRBV18 and TRBJ2-1, with a tentative D call TRBD1 (5 bases). Germline loops: CDR1 KGHSH, CDR2 LQKENI. CDR3 length equals 15 residues. V was shortened by 2 bases and J by 7 bases, with 15 bases between the two germline ends.

The rearrangement joins TRBV9 to TRBJ2-1; D is unclear. The CDR3 totals 13 residues. Germline V CDR1 and CDR2: SGDLS, YYNGEE. The V and J ends lost 2 bases and 3 bases respectively, with 6 bases between them. CDR3 protein: CASSVELYNEQFF. CDR3 bases: TGTGCCAGCAGCGTTGAACTCTACAATGAGCAGTTCTTC. The full variable domain, with the rest looked up from reference TRBV9 and TRBJ2-1, is DSGVTQTPKHLITATGQRVTLRCSPRSGDLSVYWYQQSLDQGLQFLIQYYNGEERAKGNILERFSAQQFPDLHSELNLSSLELGDSALYFCASSVELYNEQFFGPGTRLTVL.

This clone was counted between two and nine times. This sequence joins TRBV10-3 and TRBJ2-1, with TRBD2 identical over 13 bases. V was pared by 5 bases and J by 10 bases, with 8 bases of the junction left unmatched. The CDR3 contains 15 residues. Germline CDR1 is ENHRY and CDR2 is SYGVKD. CDR3 nucleotide sequence: TGTGCCATCAGTTCTCCCGGGACTAGCGGGACCGAGCAGTTCTTC. It encodes CAISSPGTSGTEQFF.

The chain joins TRBV5-6 to TRBJ2-1; 8 bases fit TRBD1. The V segment lost 0 bases and the J segment 8 bases; nucleotides outside the gene matches: 19. The CDR3 spans 19 residues. Per germline, CDR1 SGHDT and CDR2 YYEEEE. CDR3 coding DNA: TGTGCCAGCAGCTTGGGCGGCAGGGGGCGCGGGTTTGTAGTCCATGAGCAGTTCTTC. It yields the protein CASSLGGRGRGFVVHEQFF.

The chain employs TRBV10-3 and TRBJ1-2; D is ambiguous. The CDR3 length is 11 residues. Per germline, CDR1 ENHRY and CDR2 SYGVKD. V lost 2 bases, J lost 7 bases, and 5 bases lay in between. Written as DNA, the CDR3 is TGTGCCATCAGTGAGGGCGGTGGCTACACCTTC. Protein product: CAISEGGGYTF.

The chain couples TRBV6-6 to TRBJ2-5, with TRBD2 matching 8 bases. Germline CDR1 MNHNY, CDR2 SVGAGI (reference sequence). J was trimmed by 5 bases and V by 4 bases; bases with no gene match: 12. The CDR3 extends over 16 amino acids. The DNA for the CDR3 is TGTGCCAGCAGTTCACACACAGGACTAGCTCGGGAGACCCAGTACTTC. Residues: CASSSHTGLARETQYF.

A few counts support this clone. The V gene is TRBV18, the J gene TRBJ1-2; 8 nucleotides align to TRBD1. The germline V gene has CDR1 KGHSH and CDR2 LQKENI. With V trimmed by 6 bases and J by 7 bases, 16 bases remained unmatched. The CDR3 length is 16 residues. The CDR3 DNA is TGTGCCAGCTCGCCGCTCGGACAGGGCGCACTTTTTGGCTACACCTTC. Protein product: CASSPLGQGALFGYTF.

The V gene is TRBV7-2, the J gene TRBJ2-3, with a weak D call TRBD1 (5 bases). The germline V gene encodes CDR1 SGHTA and CDR2 FQGNSA. V was clipped by 0 bases and J by 4 bases, with 11 bases between them. The CDR3 contains 15 residues. The CDR3 is CASSLAQGWSDTQYF. The CDR3 nucleotides are TGTGCCAGCAGCTTAGCCCAGGGTTGGTCAGATACGCAGTATTTT.